A selection of T cell receptor beta chains follows, all from one sample in a study of metastatic and nonmetastatic thyroid tumors. TCRdb reprocessed the PCR reads using MiXCR. Among around 37,000 clones listed, roughly a quarter were seen once. Input material: tumor tissue. All receptors derive from a female donor with papillary thyroid cancer or a benign thyroid nodule (not recorded which). Some clones in this sample may be carry-over from other donors' samples. Both conserved end residues are part of each CDR3. The D gene is left open where the match is weak. The size of a clone is reported for some rows only, either as once, few or many, or as a class for expanded clones.

v_gene: TRBV11-2; abundance: many; j_gene: TRBJ2-1; d_gene: -; CDR3nt: TGTGCCAGCAGCTTCAGGACGGCGGCAAATGAGCAGTTCTTC; CDR3aa: CASSFRTAANEQFF
v_gene: TRBV2; abundance: medium-sized; j_gene: TRBJ2-7; d_gene: -; CDR3nt: TGTGCCAGCCGCGACAGCCTGAGCTCCTACGAGCAGTACTTC; CDR3aa: CASRDSLSSYEQYF
v_gene: TRBV12-3/TRBV12-4; abundance: -; j_gene: TRBJ2-7; d_gene: -; CDR3nt: TGTGCCAGCAGCGCGGGACGGGACTACGAGCAGTACTTC; CDR3aa: CASSAGRDYEQYF
v_gene: TRBV19; abundance: many; j_gene: TRBJ2-2; d_gene: -; CDR3nt: TGTGCCAGTAGTATCGGCTACGGGGAGCTGTTTTTT; CDR3aa: CASSIGYGELFF
v_gene: TRBV4-2; abundance: many; j_gene: TRBJ2-5; d_gene: TRBD2; CDR3nt: TGTGCCAGCAGCCCCTTAGCGGGGAGCCAAGAGACCCAGTACTTC; CDR3aa: CASSPLAGSQETQYF
v_gene: TRBV19; abundance: many; j_gene: TRBJ1-5; d_gene: -; CDR3nt: TGTGCCAGTAGTTTCGGGGGAAATCAGCCCCAGCATTTT; CDR3aa: CASSFGGNQPQHF
v_gene: TRBV3-1; abundance: -; j_gene: TRBJ2-2; d_gene: -; CDR3nt: TGTGCCAGCAGCCAAGGGTCCCGGGAGCTCGCAGGTGGGGAGCTGTTTTTT; CDR3aa: CASSQGSRELAGGELFF
v_gene: TRBV28; abundance: few; j_gene: TRBJ2-1; d_gene: TRBD2; CDR3nt: TGTGCCAGCAGTTTGTATGGACTAGCGATCTTATACAATGAGCAGTTCTTC; CDR3aa: CASSLYGLAILYNEQFF
v_gene: TRBV6-2/TRBV6-3; abundance: -; j_gene: TRBJ2-3; d_gene: TRBD2; CDR3nt: TGTGCCAGCAGTTACGGGAGGGCCACAGATACGCAGTATTTT; CDR3aa: CASSYGRATDTQYF
v_gene: TRBV19; abundance: few; j_gene: TRBJ1-1; d_gene: -; CDR3nt: TGTGCCAGTAGTATAGATTTAGCCATGAACACTGAAGCTTTCTTT; CDR3aa: CASSIDLAMNTEAFF
v_gene: TRBV20-1; abundance: few; j_gene: TRBJ1-4; d_gene: -; CDR3nt: TGCAGTGCCACGCCGGACAGCGCTAATGAAAAACTGTTTTTT; CDR3aa: CSATPDSANEKLFF
v_gene: TRBV5-4; abundance: many; j_gene: TRBJ1-1; d_gene: TRBD1; CDR3nt: TGTGCCAGCAGCTTTCAGACAGGGCCTGAAGCTTTCTTT; CDR3aa: CASSFQTGPEAFF
v_gene: TRBV6-1; abundance: -; j_gene: TRBJ2-7; d_gene: TRBD2; CDR3nt: TGTGCCAGCAAAAAGGGACTAGCGGACAACTACGAGCAGTACTTC; CDR3aa: CASKKGLADNYEQYF
v_gene: TRBV15; abundance: many; j_gene: TRBJ2-3; d_gene: -; CDR3nt: TGTGCCACCAGCATAGAAACAGATACGCAGTATTTT; CDR3aa: CATSIETDTQYF
v_gene: TRBV4-3; abundance: many; j_gene: TRBJ2-1; d_gene: TRBD2; CDR3nt: TGCGCCAGCAGCCAAGATGGGGCGGGGGGGTACAATGAGCAGTTCTTC; CDR3aa: CASSQDGAGGYNEQFF
v_gene: TRBV5-4; abundance: -; j_gene: TRBJ1-1; d_gene: -; CDR3nt: TGTGCCAGCAGCTTGGAACAGAACACTGAAGCTTTCTTT; CDR3aa: CASSLEQNTEAFF
v_gene: TRBV2; abundance: medium-sized; j_gene: TRBJ2-7; d_gene: -; CDR3nt: TGTGCCACCACAGGGAACAACGAGCAGTACTTC; CDR3aa: CATTGNNEQYF
v_gene: TRBV20-1; abundance: -; j_gene: TRBJ2-3; d_gene: TRBD2; CDR3nt: TGCAGTGCTAGAGATGGGCGGGAGGGAACAGATACGCAGTATTTT; CDR3aa: CSARDGREGTDTQYF
v_gene: TRBV19; abundance: few; j_gene: TRBJ1-5; d_gene: TRBD1; CDR3nt: TGTGCCAGTAACACAGGGGTTTGGCAGCCCCAGCATTTT; CDR3aa: CASNTGVWQPQHF
v_gene: TRBV12-3/TRBV12-4; abundance: few; j_gene: TRBJ2-1; d_gene: -; CDR3nt: TGTGCCAGCAGTTTCGGGCAGGACAATGAGCAGTTCTTC; CDR3aa: CASSFGQDNEQFF
v_gene: TRBV9; abundance: many; j_gene: TRBJ1-2; d_gene: -; CDR3nt: TGTGCCAGCACGACCGGGACGCTAGGGGACTATGGCTACACCTTC; CDR3aa: CASTTGTLGDYGYTF
v_gene: TRBV6-1; abundance: few; j_gene: TRBJ1-1; d_gene: -; CDR3nt: TGTGCCAGCAGACCTAAGGCGGTGAACACTGAAGCTTTCTTT; CDR3aa: CASRPKAVNTEAFF
v_gene: TRBV5-4; abundance: many; j_gene: TRBJ2-5; d_gene: TRBD1; CDR3nt: TGTGCCAGCAGCAAGGACAGGGCGGGTGAGGAGACCCAGTACTTC; CDR3aa: CASSKDRAGEETQYF
v_gene: TRBV24-1; abundance: few; j_gene: TRBJ1-4; d_gene: TRBD1; CDR3nt: TGTGCCACCAGTGAGGGGGGAGGGACAGGAACTGAAAAACTGTTTTTT; CDR3aa: CATSEGGGTGTEKLFF
v_gene: TRBV7-2; abundance: few; j_gene: TRBJ2-7; d_gene: -; CDR3nt: TGTGCCAGCAGCTTAGAGAACGGGGACGAGCAGTACTTC; CDR3aa: CASSLENGDEQYF
v_gene: TRBV20-1; abundance: few; j_gene: TRBJ2-1; d_gene: TRBD2; CDR3nt: TGCAGTGCAAAAACCGGGACTAGCGGTTACAATGAGCAGTTCTTC; CDR3aa: CSAKTGTSGYNEQFF